This T cell receptor beta chain was documented in a study of shared clonotypes between healthy human individuals. Selected positively for CCR7 and CD45RO-negative, naive CD8 cells excluded terminally differentiated effector memory CD45RA+ cells. This table comes from immunoSEQ multiplex PCR, and its TCRdb copy is limited to in-frame clones, with some not included. There are nearly 600,000 clones in the sample; roughly 95% occur only once, and approximately 0.1% lies in the top ten. Germline V lookup: CDR1 SNHLY, CDR2 FYNNEI. V was shortened by 4 bases and J by 3 bases, with 13 bases between the two germline ends. The CDR3 spans 14 residues.

The sequence derives from a woman younger than 45 in good health. The sample was naive CD8+ T cells sorted from blood. The rearrangement uses TRBV2 and TRBJ2-7; maybe TRBD2 (6 bases). The CDR3 region is CASSVEDYYYEQYF. In DNA form, the CDR3 reads TGTGCCAGCAGTGTAGAGGACTACTACTACGAGCAGTACTTC.